A single T cell receptor beta chain is shown here with its context. Its antigen is as yet unknown. Treatment here: about 20 received Ad26.COV2.S at low or high dose, single or two shots; roughly five received placebo; per-sample allocation not given. On day 63 after the first injection, vaccine and placebo recipients gave samples. The data stem from a study of Ad26.COV2.S vaccination and SARS-CoV-2 variants. Study-wide background: Ad26.COV2.S shots went into the muscle once or twice, 56 days apart. Study-wide points: Recipients of vaccine and of placebo showed similar breadth of their non-spike TCR repertoires.

Libraries were prepared by immunoSEQ multiplex PCR; TCRdb keeps only in-frame clonotypes and omits some of them. The sample has roughly 320,000 clones; approximately 80% are singletons. This specimen was peripheral blood, taken in a trial of Ad26.COV2.S vaccine versus placebo. This clonotype was obtained from a person between 18 and 59 years old who received the Ad26.COV2.S COVID-19 vaccine or a placebo.

The CDR3 reads CASSYVQGLNTEAFF. The CDR3 coding sequence is TGTGCCAGCAGTTACGTCCAGGGCCTTAACACTGAAGCTTTCTTT. The V call is TRBV6-5, the J call TRBJ1-1; TRBD1 is a possible D gene (5 bases). CDR1 and CDR2 from the germline V gene are MNHEY and SVGAGI. The CDR3 extends over 15 amino acids. V was cut by 2 bases and J by 2 bases, with 12 bases left in between.